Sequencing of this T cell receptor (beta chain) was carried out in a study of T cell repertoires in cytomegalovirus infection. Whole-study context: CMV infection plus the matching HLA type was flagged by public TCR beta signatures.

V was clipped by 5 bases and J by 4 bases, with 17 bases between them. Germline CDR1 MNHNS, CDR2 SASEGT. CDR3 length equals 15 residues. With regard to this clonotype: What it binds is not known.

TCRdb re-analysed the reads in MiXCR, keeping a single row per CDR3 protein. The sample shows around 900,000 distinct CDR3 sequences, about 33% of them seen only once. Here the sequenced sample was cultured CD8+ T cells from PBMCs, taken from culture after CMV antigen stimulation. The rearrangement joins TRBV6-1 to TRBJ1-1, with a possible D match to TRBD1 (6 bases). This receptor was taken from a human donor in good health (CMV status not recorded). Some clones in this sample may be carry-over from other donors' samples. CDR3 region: CASSWGQSGATEAFF. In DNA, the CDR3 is TGTGCCAGCAGTTGGGGGCAGTCGGGGGCCACTGAAGCTTTCTTT.